This record concerns one T cell receptor (beta chain) sequence. The germline V gene has CDR1 SGHNT and CDR2 YYREEE (reference sequence). This CDR3 region has 15 residues. V lost 1 base to trimming and J lost 8 bases; unmatched junction nucleotides: 4. The data derive from a study of blood T cell repertoires in COVID-19. This table comes from immunoSEQ multiplex PCR, and its TCRdb copy is limited to in-frame clones, with some not included. The sample records a few hundred thousand clones, about 88% being singletons. The sequenced material came from peripheral blood. The rearrangement links TRBV5-4 to TRBJ1-6; 9 bases map to TRBD1. This TCR was recovered from an older woman with COVID-19, enrolled during active disease. CDR3 region: CASSLRGQGHSPLHF. The CDR3 DNA is TGTGCCAGCAGCTTGCGGGGACAGGGTCATTCACCCCTCCACTTT. Full variable domain (rest looked up from reference TRBV5-4 and TRBJ1-6): ETGVTQSPTHLIKTRGQQVTLRCSSQSGHNTVSWYQQALGQGPQFIFQYYREEENGRGNFPPRFSGLQFPNYSSELNVNALELDDSALYLCASSLRGQGHSPLHFGNGTRLTVT.